The 30 T cell receptor beta chains given below trace back to one sample, sequenced in a study of OX40 agonist ivuxolimab in advanced cancers. Library prep was done by the immunoSEQ multiplex PCR assay. The source is immuneACCESS, and TCRdb retained only in-frame sequences with V and J called. Part of the clones is not carried over; for the studies checked, unresolved V genes explain less than half of this, and the remainder is unexplained. This sample lists over 30,000 clones; about four fifths were detected once. The ten largest clones represent roughly a fifth of the sample. This specimen was CD4+ or CD8+ T cells sorted from blood, taken in a trial of the OX40 agonist ivuxolimab. The receptors here all came from an adult with an advanced solid tumor such as melanoma, head and neck, liver or kidney cancer.

The chain joins TRBV18 to TRBJ1-6; 7 bases line up with TRBD1. J gave up 8 bases and V 3 bases, and 10 bases lay outside the gene matches. The CDR3 runs to 16 residues. Germline loops: CDR1 KGHSH, CDR2 LQKENI. The CDR3 sequence: CASSPTGPSTHSPLHF. The CDR3 DNA is TGTGCCAGCTCACCGACAGGGCCATCTACGCATTCACCCCTCCACTTT.

This clone was observed many times. The chain combines TRBV5-6 with TRBJ2-7; unclear D gene. V lost 1 base to trimming and J lost 7 bases, with 12 bases between them. The germline CDR1 and CDR2 sequences are SGHDT and YYEEEE. The CDR3 spans 13 residues. DNA for the CDR3: TGTGCCAGCAGCTTGAGTTTGCGTGGTGAGCAGTACTTC. Translating it yields CASSLSLRGEQYF. The entire variable domain, with the rest obtained from reference TRBV5-6 and TRBJ2-7, is as follows: DAGVTQSPTHLIKTRGQQVTLRCSPKSGHDTVSWYQQALGQGPQFIFQYYEEEERQRGNFPDRFSGHQFPNYSSELNVNALLLGDSALYLCASSLSLRGEQYFGPGTRLTVT.

This clone was detected only once. The chain links TRBV5-1 to TRBJ1-1; D not certain. Trimming cost V 4 bases and J 0 bases, with 13 bases left between them. Germline V gene data show CDR1 as SGHRS and CDR2 as YFSETQ. This CDR3 is built from 15 residues. CDR3 sequence reads: CASSETQRLNTEAFF. DNA for the CDR3: TGCGCCAGCAGCGAAACACAAAGGTTGAACACTGAAGCTTTCTTT.

The rearrangement joins TRBV18 to TRBJ1-5, with D perhaps matching TRBD1 (6 bases). Trimming left V 5 bases short and J 9 bases short, with 17 bases between. Looked up from germline, CDR1 is KGHSH and CDR2 is LQKENI. The CDR3 consists of 14 residues. The CDR3 loop is CASSSGRGDRPQHF. The CDR3 region has the DNA TGTGCCAGCTCATCGGGGAGGGGGGACCGGCCCCAGCATTTT.

This clone came up a few times. The chain joins TRBV5-6 to TRBJ1-4, with 7 bases fitting TRBD1. Germline CDR1 is SGHDT and CDR2 is YYEEEE. After removal of 1 base from V and 0 bases from J, the junction contained 6 bases not matched to a gene. The CDR3 is 17 residues long. CDR3 amino acids: CASSLRTGATTNEKLFF. CDR3 sequence (DNA): TGTGCCAGCAGCTTGCGGACAGGTGCAACAACTAATGAAAAACTGTTTTTT.

The CDR3 DNA reads as TGCGCCAGCAGCTTGGCACAGCAAGAGACCCAGTACTTC. This codes for CASSLAQQETQYF. V gene TRBV5-1 combines with J gene TRBJ2-5; D remains ambiguous. The CDR3 has 13 residues. Germline assignment: CDR1 SGHRS and CDR2 YFSETQ. Trimming shortened V by 0 bases and J by 2 bases, and 5 bases separated the two germline ends. Supplemented by reference TRBV5-1 and TRBJ2-5, the full variable domain reads KAGVTQTPRYLIKTRGQQVTLSCSPISGHRSVSWYQQTPGQGLQFLFEYFSETQRNKGNFPGRFSGRQFSNSRSEMNVSTLELGDSALYLCASSLAQQETQYFGPGTRLLVL.

The V call is TRBV27, the J call TRBJ2-4; D is perhaps TRBD2 (5 bases). The length of the CDR3 is 13 residues. Germline CDR1 and CDR2: MNHEY and SMNVEV (reference sequence). The V gene lost 7 bases and the J gene lost 5 bases, with 12 bases spanning the gap. The CDR3 reads CASTASGENIQYF. The CDR3 DNA sequence: TGTGCCAGCACCGCATCCGGGGAAAACATTCAGTACTTC.

V is TRBV27 and J is TRBJ2-2; D may be TRBD2 (6 bases). V lost 5 bases to trimming and J lost 10 bases, with 20 bases between them. The germline CDR1 and CDR2 sequences are MNHEY and SMNVEV (reference sequence). There are 15 residues in the CDR3. CDR3 nucleotide sequence: TGTGCCAGCAGTCCAAATCCAGGGCGGGGCGTGGAGCTGTTTTTT. It is translated as CASSPNPGRGVELFF.

The chain carries TRBV2 and TRBJ2-1; unclear D gene. Looked up from germline, CDR1 is SNHLY and CDR2 is FYNNEI. V lost 1 base and J 8 bases, leaving 3 bases between the germline ends. This CDR3 is 11 amino acids long. CDR3 coding DNA: TGTGCCAGCAGTGAAGGCTATGAGCAGTTCTTC. It is translated as CASSEGYEQFF.

This clone was counted a single time. V usage is TRBV4-1 and J usage is TRBJ2-1; 8 bases are a match to TRBD2. With V trimmed by 4 bases and J by 2 bases, 7 bases remained unmatched. The V gene's germline CDR1 is MGHRA and CDR2 YSYEKL. The CDR3 runs to 16 residues. As DNA, the CDR3 is TGCGCCAGCAGCCCTCTAGAAGCGGGGGCCTACAATGAGCAGTTCTTC. Its translation is CASSPLEAGAYNEQFF.

The V gene is TRBV29-1, the J gene TRBJ1-2; tentative D call: TRBD1 (5 bases). V lost 4 bases, J lost 2 bases, and 14 bases lay in between. Germline CDR1 SQVTM, CDR2 ANQGSEA. The CDR3 length is 14 residues. The CDR3 spells CSVVRQGWNYGYTF. CDR3 sequence (DNA): TGCAGCGTTGTCAGGCAGGGTTGGAACTATGGCTACACCTTC.

The chain links TRBV30 to TRBJ1-5; D possibly corresponds to TRBD1 (5 bases). Germline-derived CDR1 and CDR2 are GTSNPN and SVGIG (reference sequence). This CDR3 is 14 amino acids long. Trimming took off 3 bases at V and 7 bases at J, with 16 bases between the two ends. DNA of the CDR3: TGTGCCTGGAGCGGGACCTCCCGCGGGCAGCCCCAGCATTTT. It is translated as CAWSGTSRGQPQHF.

J is TRBJ1-5 and V is TRBV5-1; D is perhaps TRBD1 (6 bases). This CDR3 spans 15 amino acids. Trimming removed 0 bases at V and 3 bases at J, with 10 bases between. Germline CDR1 reads SGHRS; CDR2 reads YFSETQ. The CDR3: CASSLGDTPNQPQHF. CDR3 in DNA: TGCGCCAGCAGCTTGGGGGACACCCCCAATCAGCCCCAGCATTTT. The full variable domain, its missing parts supplied by reference TRBV5-1 and TRBJ1-5, is KAGVTQTPRYLIKTRGQQVTLSCSPISGHRSVSWYQQTPGQGLQFLFEYFSETQRNKGNFPGRFSGRQFSNSRSEMNVSTLELGDSALYLCASSLGDTPNQPQHFGDGTRLSIL.

The J gene is TRBJ1-1, the V gene TRBV5-1, with 10 bases fitting TRBD1. CDR3 size: 13 residues. The V gene end was trimmed by 4 bases and the J gene end by 7 bases; junction bases not matched to a gene: 4. Germline-derived CDR1 and CDR2 are SGHRS and YFSETQ. CDR3 sequence (DNA): TGCGCCAGCAGCCCGGACAGGGGGATTGAAGCTTTCTTT. It yields the protein CASSPDRGIEAFF.

The genes are TRBV6-1 and TRBJ2-2; maybe TRBD2 (5 bases). Germline V gene sequence: CDR1 MNHNS, CDR2 SASEGT. With 0 bases removed from V and 7 bases from J, the gap between germline ends came to 6 bases. The CDR3 runs to 13 residues. CDR3 loop: CASSEAGVGELFF. CDR3 nucleotide sequence: TGTGCCAGCAGTGAAGCCGGGGTCGGGGAGCTGTTTTTT.

This sequence joins TRBV11-2 and TRBJ2-7; weak D call: TRBD1 (6 bases). CDR3 length: 13 amino acids. The V gene lost 4 bases and the J gene lost 1 base, with 8 bases spanning the gap. Germline V gene data show CDR1 as SGHAT and CDR2 as FQNNGV. CDR3 region: CASSSGHSYEQYF. The CDR3 DNA reads as TGTGCCAGCAGCTCGGGACATTCCTACGAGCAGTACTTC.

The chain links TRBV5-1 to TRBJ2-5, with a tentative D call TRBD1 (6 bases). The germline CDR1 and CDR2 sequences are SGHRS and YFSETQ. The germline V and J ends were trimmed by 0 bases and 4 bases, with 13 bases remaining between them. The CDR3 runs to 15 residues. The CDR3 sequence: CASSLAGDNLETQYF. As DNA, the CDR3 is TGCGCCAGCAGCTTGGCAGGGGACAACCTAGAGACCCAGTACTTC.

The chain joins TRBV7-2 to TRBJ2-3, with TRBD2 as a possible D gene (6 bases). This CDR3 is 14 amino acids long. Germline CDR1 SGHTA, CDR2 FQGNSA. V lost 2 bases and J 1 base, leaving 7 bases between the germline ends. CDR3 residues: CASSLQRGTDTQYF. The DNA for the CDR3 is TGTGCCAGCAGCTTACAGCGGGGCACAGATACGCAGTATTTT. Supplemented by reference TRBV7-2 and TRBJ2-3, the full variable domain reads GAGVSQSPSNKVTEKGKDVELRCDPISGHTALYWYRQSLGQGLEFLIYFQGNSAPDKSGLPSDRFSAERTGGSVSTLTIQRTQQEDSAVYLCASSLQRGTDTQYFGPGTRLTVL.

This clone has a handful of counts. The chain recombines TRBV7-8 with TRBJ2-7; D is ambiguous. With 3 bases removed from V and 3 bases from J, the gap between germline ends came to 9 bases. The CDR3 is 13 amino acids. The germline V gene has CDR1 SGHVS and CDR2 FQNEAQ. Written as DNA, the CDR3 is TGTGCCAGCAGCTTTTCGGAGATCTACGAGCAGTACGTC. Protein product: CASSFSEIYEQYV.

The chain combines TRBV5-4 with TRBJ2-3, with 7 bases lining up with TRBD2. This CDR3 comprises 15 residues. Germline V gene data show CDR1 as SGHNT and CDR2 as YYREEE (reference sequence). V was clipped by 0 bases and J by 2 bases; unmatched bases: 3. CDR3 amino acids: CASSLGAGNTDTQYF. The CDR3 bases are TGTGCCAGCAGCTTGGGAGCGGGGAACACAGATACGCAGTATTTT.

DNA of the CDR3: TGTGCCAGCAGTTTCTGGAGTCAGGGACAGAACACTGAAGCTTTCTTT. This gives the protein CASSFWSQGQNTEAFF. The chain uses TRBV28 and TRBJ1-1; D is possibly TRBD1 (6 bases). The V end was cut by 3 bases, the J end by 1 base, with 15 bases between. The CDR3 length is 16 residues. The germline CDR1 and CDR2 sequences are MDHEN and SYDVKM.

The CDR3 is CASSMGGGFGPETQYF. The CDR3 DNA reads TGTGCCAGTAGTATGGGGGGAGGCTTTGGTCCAGAGACCCAGTACTTC. The rearrangement uses TRBV19 and TRBJ2-5, with D perhaps matching TRBD2 (6 bases). The CDR3 loop spans 16 amino acids. V shed 3 bases and J shed 4 bases, with 18 bases lying between them. Germline V CDR1 and CDR2: LNHDA, SQIVND (reference sequence).

The rearrangement joins TRBV13 to TRBJ2-3, with a possible D match to TRBD2 (5 bases). The germline V gene has CDR1 PRHDT and CDR2 FYEKMQ (reference sequence). Trimming took off 8 bases at V and 2 bases at J, with 11 bases between the two ends. CDR3 length equals 13 residues. The CDR3 reads CASSGSFTDTQYF. In nucleotides, the CDR3 is TGTGCCAGCTCGGGGTCCTTCACAGATACGCAGTATTTT.

This clone is medium-sized by share. This chain joins TRBV10-1 and TRBJ2-7; a weak D match, TRBD1 (5 bases). CDR3 size: 13 residues. Germline values: CDR1 WNHNN, CDR2 SYGVQD (reference sequence). V lost 3 bases, J lost 5 bases, and 11 bases lay in between. In DNA form, the CDR3 reads TGCGCCAGCAGTGACCAGGGAAACAACGAGCAGTACTTC. Amino acids: CASSDQGNNEQYF.

The genes are TRBV5-6 and TRBJ2-5; TRBD2 agrees at 7 bases. The CDR3 has 11 amino acids. J lost 3 bases, V lost 7 bases, and 0 bases had no gene match. Germline V gene lookup returns CDR1 SGHDT and CDR2 YYEEEE. The CDR3, as DNA: TGTGCCAGCGGGAGGGAAGAGACCCAGTACTTC. As protein: CASGREETQYF.

This clone has a single count. V is TRBV27 and J is TRBJ2-3; 7 nucleotides align to TRBD2. V trimming: 10 bases; J trimming: 2 bases; junction bases outside the gene matches: 12. Per germline, CDR1 MNHEY and CDR2 SMNVEV (reference sequence). This CDR3 has 15 residues. The CDR3 here is CATQLRAGVTDTQYF. The CDR3 DNA reads TGTGCCACCCAACTGAGGGCGGGGGTCACAGATACGCAGTATTTT.

This chain links TRBV11-1 with TRBJ1-1; D not certain. Germline V CDR1 and CDR2: SGHAT, FQDESV (reference sequence). The CDR3 is 14 residues long. The V and J ends lost 2 bases and 0 bases respectively, with 7 bases between them. DNA for the CDR3: TGTGCCAGCAGCTTATTAGGGCTGAACACTGAAGCTTTCTTT. Its protein is CASSLLGLNTEAFF.

The V call is TRBV2, the J call TRBJ2-6; possibly TRBD2 for D (6 bases). Trimming shortened V by 6 bases and J by 0 bases, and 6 bases separated the two germline ends. Looked up from germline, CDR1 is SNHLY and CDR2 is FYNNEI. This CDR3 has 14 residues. The CDR3, as DNA: TGTGCCAGCAGGCGGGGCTCTGGGGCCAACGTCCTGACTTTC. As protein: CASRRGSGANVLTF.

This chain joins TRBV18 and TRBJ1-1; D is undetermined. This CDR3 contains 13 residues. V lost 4 bases, J lost 3 bases, and 9 bases lay in between. Germline lookup yields CDR1 KGHSH and CDR2 LQKENI. CDR3 amino acids: CASSLRSDTEAFF. CDR3 nucleotide sequence: TGTGCCAGCTCACTAAGGAGCGACACTGAAGCTTTCTTT.

J is TRBJ2-7 and V is TRBV9, with D unresolved. The V gene lost 1 base and the J gene lost 1 base, with 6 bases spanning the gap. The CDR3 consists of 13 residues. Germline values: CDR1 SGDLS, CDR2 YYNGEE. This CDR3 is CASSVSLSYEQYV. CDR3 sequence (DNA): TGTGCCAGCAGCGTAAGCTTATCCTACGAGCAGTACGTC.